A single sample is the source of the 31 T cell receptor beta chains below, sequenced in a study of blood T cell repertoires in COVID-19. Assay used: immunoSEQ multiplex PCR; TCRdb lists only in-frame clones, some missing. The table records nearly 350,000 clones, around 87% of them present only once. Material: peripheral blood. The receptors were sampled from a woman in her 50s with COVID-19, enrolled during active disease.

The chain couples TRBV18 to TRBJ2-1; maybe TRBD1 (6 bases). This CDR3 spans 16 amino acids. CDR1 is KGHSH, CDR2 LQKENI, per germline. Trimming took 4 bases from V and 2 from J, leaving 15 bases between them. The CDR3 nucleotides read TGTGCCAGCTCACTACAACAGGGATTTACCTACAATGAGCAGTTCTTC. It specifies CASSLQQGFTYNEQFF.

The chain joins TRBV2 to TRBJ1-5; 7 bases line up with TRBD1. The germline V gene encodes CDR1 SNHLY and CDR2 FYNNEI. The CDR3 extends over 13 amino acids. V was pared by 3 bases and J by 6 bases, with 2 bases of the junction left unmatched. CDR3 residues: CASSDNRGQPQHF. CDR3 nucleotide sequence: TGTGCCAGCAGTGATAACAGGGGTCAGCCCCAGCATTTT. Together with reference TRBV2 and TRBJ1-5, the CDR3 gives the full variable domain: EPEVTQTPSHQVTQMGQEVILRCVPISNHLYFYWYRQILGQKVEFLVSFYNNEISEKSEIFDDQFSVERPDGSNFTLKIRSTKLEDSAMYFCASSDNRGQPQHFGDGTRLSIL.

The chain links TRBV6-5 to TRBJ1-2, with TRBD1 matching over 7 bases. The germline gives CDR1 MNHEY, CDR2 SVGAGI. V shed 5 bases and J 7 bases; nucleotides not matched to a gene: 4. The CDR3 consists of 12 residues. The CDR3 protein is CASSTRDSGYTF. The CDR3 coding sequence is TGTGCCAGCAGTACCCGGGACAGTGGCTACACCTTC.

Here the CDR3 DNA reads TGTGCCAGCAGCCAGGCATTGATTAGCGGGAGTGGCGAGCAGTACTTC. This sequence encodes CASSQALISGSGEQYF. The chain couples TRBV3-1 (or the pseudogene TRBV3-2) to TRBJ2-7; 9 nucleotides line up with TRBD2. V gave up 3 bases and J gave up 6 bases; unmatched junction bases: 12. Germline CDR1 LGHDT, CDR2 YNNKEL (reference sequence). The CDR3 has 16 residues.

The chain carries TRBV7-9 and TRBJ2-4; the D gene is possibly TRBD2 (5 bases). The CDR3 sequence is 13 residues long. V lost 6 bases and J 6 bases, leaving 12 bases between the germline ends. Germline V gene sequence: CDR1 SEHNR, CDR2 FQNEAQ (reference sequence). CDR3 sequence reads: CASSLTGVNIQYF. Here the CDR3 DNA reads TGTGCCAGCAGTCTAACCGGGGTAAACATTCAGTACTTC.

The rearrangement joins TRBV6-5 to TRBJ1-4; no firm D call. V lost 0 bases to trimming and J lost 3 bases, with 11 bases between them. The V gene's germline CDR1 is MNHEY and CDR2 SVGAGI. This CDR3 spans 16 amino acids. CDR3 bases: TGTGCCAGCAGTTACTCGACGGGGAGACCTAATGAAAAACTGTTTTTT. It encodes CASSYSTGRPNEKLFF.

V is TRBV7-2 and J is TRBJ1-5; possibly TRBD1 for D (6 bases). Germline V gene data show CDR1 as SGHTA and CDR2 as FQGNSA. Trimming pared 5 bases from V and 4 bases from J, leaving 15 bases between. The CDR3 sequence is 15 residues long. This CDR3 reads CASSTGGGHNQPQHF. For the CDR3, the DNA is TGTGCCAGCAGCACGGGCGGGGGGCATAATCAGCCCCAGCATTTT.

The sample holds one count of this clone. The chain couples TRBV7-2 to TRBJ2-5; D may be TRBD1 (5 bases). The CDR3 runs to 17 residues. Per germline, CDR1 SGHTA and CDR2 FQGNSA. V shed 2 bases and J shed 2 bases, with 18 bases lying between them. This CDR3 reads CASSLTAAKGSQETQYF. The CDR3 DNA sequence: TGTGCCAGCAGCTTAACAGCCGCTAAGGGGTCTCAAGAGACCCAGTACTTC.

The chain has TRBV6-2 or TRBV6-3 and TRBJ2-5; D is possibly TRBD2 (7 bases). The CDR3 sequence is 16 residues long. The germline gives CDR1 MNHEY, CDR2 SVGEGT. Trimming removed 2 bases from V and 1 base from J, with 14 bases in between. The CDR3 nucleotides are TGTGCCAGCAGTTACGGGGGCGCGGGGGTCCAAGAGACCCAGTACTTC. Protein sequence: CASSYGGAGVQETQYF.

The chain links TRBV4-1 to TRBJ2-1, with TRBD2 matching 11 bases. CDR3 length: 18 residues. Germline V gene sequence: CDR1 MGHRA, CDR2 YSYEKL. V lost 1 base to trimming and J lost 6 bases; unmatched junction nucleotides: 11. CDR3 sequence (DNA): TGCGCCAGCAGCCAAGGGTCGGTAGCGGGAGGGTTTGGCAATGAGCAGTTCTTC. Protein sequence: CASSQGSVAGGFGNEQFF.

The rearrangement links TRBV4-1 to TRBJ2-6; TRBD1 might be the D (6 bases). Deletions cut 2 bases from V and 3 bases from J, with 20 bases between. Germline V gene lookup returns CDR1 MGHRA and CDR2 YSYEKL. There are 19 residues in the CDR3. CDR3 sequence reads: CASSQTRAQGFSGANVLTF. The CDR3, as DNA: TGCGCCAGCAGCCAAACACGCGCGCAGGGGTTTAGTGGGGCCAACGTCCTGACTTTC.

The chain employs TRBV12-5 and TRBJ2-7; 9 bases fit TRBD2. J lost 7 bases, V lost 2 bases, and 15 bases had no gene match. The CDR3 has 17 amino acids. The germline V gene has CDR1 LGHNT and CDR2 FRNRAP. In DNA form, the CDR3 reads TGTGCTAGTGGTTTGTCCCGCGGGAGGGCCTTAGGAGGGGAGCAGTACTTC. This codes for CASGLSRGRALGGEQYF.

The chain links TRBV10-3 to TRBJ2-1; the match to TRBD1 covers 10 bases. This CDR3 comprises 17 residues. Trimming removed 0 bases from V and 4 bases from J; junction bases left unmatched: 6. CDR1 and CDR2 from the germline V gene are ENHRY and SYGVKD. The CDR3 coding sequence is TGTGCCATCAGTGAGTCGGGGGGACAGGGGAGGTACAATGAGCAGTTCTTC. It translates to CAISESGGQGRYNEQFF.

This chain connects TRBV6-5 to TRBJ1-2; tentative D call: TRBD1 (5 bases). CDR1 and CDR2 from the germline V gene are MNHEY and SVGAGI. CDR3 length equals 13 residues. V lost 0 bases to trimming and J lost 4 bases, with 6 bases between them. The CDR3 DNA reads as TGTGCCAGCAGTTACTCGACAGCCTATGGCTACACCTTC. It encodes CASSYSTAYGYTF.

CDR3 nucleotides: TGTGCCAGCAAATACCGAGGGGAGCAGTACTTC. This sequence encodes CASKYRGEQYF. The gene calls are TRBV11-1 and TRBJ2-7; possibly TRBD2 for D (5 bases). V shed 7 bases and J shed 7 bases, with 11 bases lying between them. This CDR3 has 11 residues. In germline, CDR1 is SGHAT, CDR2 FQDESV (reference sequence).

V is TRBV5-5 and J is TRBJ2-6; no clear D gene. V shed 4 bases and J shed 4 bases, with 12 bases lying between them. CDR1 and CDR2 from the germline V gene are SGHKS and YYEKEE (reference sequence). The CDR3 covers 15 residues. CDR3 nucleotides: TGTGCCAGCAGCCCCGTGGCCTCGGGGGCCAACGTCCTGACTTTC. Protein: CASSPVASGANVLTF.

This clone appeared a single time. The rearrangement joins TRBV30 to TRBJ2-3, with 8 bases lining up with TRBD1. The CDR3 has 17 amino acids. Germline CDR1 and CDR2: GTSNPN and SVGIG (reference sequence). The trim removed 0 bases at V and 4 bases at J, leaving 12 bases unmatched. The DNA of the CDR3 is TGTGCCTGGAGTGTAAGGTTCAGGGGGCGTCAGCCAGATACGCAGTATTTT. Its protein is CAWSVRFRGRQPDTQYF.

The rearrangement joins TRBV5-1 to TRBJ1-1; D is uncertain. V dropped 0 bases and J dropped 6 bases, with 9 bases sitting between them. CDR3 size: 13 residues. CDR1 is SGHRS, CDR2 YFSETQ, per germline. For the CDR3, the DNA is TGCGCCAGCAGCTTGGTTTCGGGTTCTGAAGCTTTCTTT. It codes for CASSLVSGSEAFF.

This sequence joins TRBV7-9 and TRBJ2-4; D unresolved. The CDR3 has 14 amino acids. The V and J ends lost 2 bases and 5 bases respectively, with 10 bases between them. CDR1 and CDR2 (germline): SEHNR, FQNEAQ (reference sequence). CDR3 nucleotide sequence: TGTGCCAGCAGCTTATGGCAGGCCGAAAACATTCAGTACTTC. The encoded protein is CASSLWQAENIQYF.

The V gene is TRBV13, the J gene TRBJ2-7; 12 positions agree with TRBD2. V was pared by 5 bases and J by 4 bases, with 3 bases of the junction left unmatched. From germline, CDR1 is PRHDT and CDR2 FYEKMQ (reference sequence). The CDR3 is made up of 14 amino acids. CDR3: CASSTGLAGYEQYF. CDR3 in DNA: TGTGCCAGCAGCACGGGACTAGCGGGTTACGAGCAGTACTTC.

V is TRBV11-2 and J is TRBJ2-7; D gene uncertain. Germline CDR1 SGHAT, CDR2 FQNNGV. V lost 1 base and J lost 2, with 9 bases in between. The CDR3 spans 14 residues. The CDR3 nucleotides read TGTGCCAGCAGCTTAGCAGGATCTACCTACGAGCAGTACTTC. Residues: CASSLAGSTYEQYF.

This chain uses TRBV21-1 with TRBJ1-2; TRBD1, as called in the table, went unchecked against the DNA. TRBV21-1 is a documented pseudogene. The CDR3 covers 20 residues. CDR3 bases: TGTGCCAGCACCATCGGGACAGGGGATCTCGATAGAGCGCGGAGCTATGGCTACACCTTC. Amino acid sequence: CASTIGTGDLDRARSYGYTF.

CDR3 in amino acids: CASSHTTGDYGYTF. CDR3 nucleotide sequence: TGCGCCAGCAGCCACACGACAGGGGACTATGGCTACACCTTC. The V call is TRBV4-1, the J call TRBJ1-2, with 8 nucleotides matching TRBD1. Germline lookup yields CDR1 MGHRA and CDR2 YSYEKL. The CDR3 totals 14 residues. V lost 3 bases to trimming and J lost 3 bases; unmatched junction nucleotides: 3.

This sequence joins TRBV12-3 or TRBV12-4 and TRBJ1-1; D remains unclear. The CDR3 spans 13 residues. V was shortened by 1 base and J by 5 bases, with 8 bases between the two germline ends. The CDR3 region is CASSLGARTEAFF. The CDR3 nucleotides read TGTGCCAGCAGTTTAGGGGCCCGGACTGAAGCTTTCTTT.

This rearrangement joins TRBV11-2 to TRBJ2-2; 9 bases line up with TRBD1. Germline V gene data show CDR1 as SGHAT and CDR2 as FQNNGV. Losses at the gene ends were 6 bases for V and 3 bases for J; bases not matched to a gene: 5. The length of the CDR3 is 15 residues. This CDR3 is CASSPQGAHTGELFF. In nucleotides, the CDR3 is TGTGCCAGCAGTCCACAGGGGGCGCACACCGGGGAGCTGTTTTTT.

The V call is TRBV2, the J call TRBJ1-1; 8 nucleotides line up with TRBD1. This CDR3 comprises 15 residues. J lost 0 bases, V lost 6 bases, and 6 bases had no gene match. From germline, CDR1 is SNHLY and CDR2 FYNNEI. CDR3 in DNA: TGTGCCAGCAGGAGGACAGGGAATATGAACACTGAAGCTTTCTTT. It specifies CASRRTGNMNTEAFF.

The genes are TRBV5-4 and TRBJ2-5; D not certain. CDR3 size: 13 residues. Between the trimmed V and J ends, which lost 0 bases and 7 bases, there was a span of 10 bases. Germline V lookup: CDR1 SGHNT, CDR2 YYREEE (reference sequence). CDR3 sequence reads: CASSLEPPMTQYF. CDR3 coding DNA: TGTGCCAGCAGCTTGGAGCCCCCTATGACCCAGTACTTC.

The V gene is TRBV24-1, the J gene TRBJ2-1, with a tentative D call TRBD1 (5 bases). The CDR3 consists of 15 residues. V was cut by 4 bases and J by 4 bases, with 13 bases left in between. Germline V gives CDR1 KGHDR, CDR2 SFDVKD. CDR3: CATSDRTSKYNEQFF. In DNA, the CDR3 is TGTGCCACCAGTGACCGGACATCGAAGTACAATGAGCAGTTCTTC.

The chain carries TRBV11-3 and TRBJ2-7, with 11 bases aligning to TRBD2. The CDR3 runs 15 residues. The ends lost 3 bases at V and 5 bases at J; junction bases unmatched: 6. Germline CDR1 SGHNT, CDR2 YENEEA. Here the CDR3 reads CASSFTSGRSHEQYF. The CDR3 DNA is TGTGCCAGCAGCTTCACTAGCGGGAGAAGTCACGAGCAGTACTTC.

This chain links TRBV4-3 with TRBJ1-1; D is ambiguous. Trimming stripped 0 bases from V and 1 base from J, with 9 bases between. CDR1 is LGHNA and CDR2 is YSLEER in the germline V gene. CDR3 length: 15 amino acids. In nucleotides, the CDR3 is TGCGCCAGCAGCCAAGATCCCCCGGGGAACACTGAAGCTTTCTTT. It translates to CASSQDPPGNTEAFF.

The chain has TRBV5-1 and TRBJ2-7; 8 nucleotides line up with TRBD2. The CDR3 has 14 residues. Germline lookup yields CDR1 SGHRS and CDR2 YFSETQ. The V gene end was trimmed by 0 bases and the J gene end by 6 bases; junction bases not matched to a gene: 5. CDR3 region: CASSLGAGGTEQYF. The CDR3 DNA reads as TGCGCCAGCAGCTTGGGGGCGGGGGGAACCGAGCAGTACTTC.